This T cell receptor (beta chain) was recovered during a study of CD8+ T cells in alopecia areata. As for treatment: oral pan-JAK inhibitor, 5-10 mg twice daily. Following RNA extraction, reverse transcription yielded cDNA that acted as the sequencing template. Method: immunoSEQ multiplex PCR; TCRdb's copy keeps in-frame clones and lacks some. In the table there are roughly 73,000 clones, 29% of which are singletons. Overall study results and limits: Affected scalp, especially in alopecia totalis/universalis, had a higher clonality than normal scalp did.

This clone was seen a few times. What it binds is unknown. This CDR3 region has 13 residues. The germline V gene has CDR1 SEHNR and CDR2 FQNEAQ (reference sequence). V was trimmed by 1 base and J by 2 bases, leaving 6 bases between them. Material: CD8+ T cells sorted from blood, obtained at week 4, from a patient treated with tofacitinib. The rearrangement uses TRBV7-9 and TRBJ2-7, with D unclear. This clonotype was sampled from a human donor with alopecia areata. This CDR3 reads CASSLDRAYEQYF. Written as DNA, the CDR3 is TGTGCCAGCAGCTTAGACCGAGCCTACGAGCAGTACTTC.